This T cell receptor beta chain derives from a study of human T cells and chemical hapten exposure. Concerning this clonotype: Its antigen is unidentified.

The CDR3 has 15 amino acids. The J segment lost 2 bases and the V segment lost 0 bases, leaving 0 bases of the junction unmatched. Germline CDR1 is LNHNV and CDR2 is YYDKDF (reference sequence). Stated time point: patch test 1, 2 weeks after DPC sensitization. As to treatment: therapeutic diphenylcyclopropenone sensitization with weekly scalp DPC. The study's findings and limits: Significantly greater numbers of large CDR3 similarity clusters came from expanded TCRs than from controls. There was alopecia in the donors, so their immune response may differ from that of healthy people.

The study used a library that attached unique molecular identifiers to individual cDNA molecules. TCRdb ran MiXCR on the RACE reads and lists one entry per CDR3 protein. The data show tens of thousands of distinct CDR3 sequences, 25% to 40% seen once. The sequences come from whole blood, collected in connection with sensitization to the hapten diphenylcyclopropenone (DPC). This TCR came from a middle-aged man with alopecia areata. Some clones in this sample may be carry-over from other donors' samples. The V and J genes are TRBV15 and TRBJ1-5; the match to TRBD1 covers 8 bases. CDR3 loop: CATSREQGGNQPQHF. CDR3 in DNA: TGTGCCACCAGCAGAGAACAGGGGGGCAATCAGCCCCAGCATTTT.